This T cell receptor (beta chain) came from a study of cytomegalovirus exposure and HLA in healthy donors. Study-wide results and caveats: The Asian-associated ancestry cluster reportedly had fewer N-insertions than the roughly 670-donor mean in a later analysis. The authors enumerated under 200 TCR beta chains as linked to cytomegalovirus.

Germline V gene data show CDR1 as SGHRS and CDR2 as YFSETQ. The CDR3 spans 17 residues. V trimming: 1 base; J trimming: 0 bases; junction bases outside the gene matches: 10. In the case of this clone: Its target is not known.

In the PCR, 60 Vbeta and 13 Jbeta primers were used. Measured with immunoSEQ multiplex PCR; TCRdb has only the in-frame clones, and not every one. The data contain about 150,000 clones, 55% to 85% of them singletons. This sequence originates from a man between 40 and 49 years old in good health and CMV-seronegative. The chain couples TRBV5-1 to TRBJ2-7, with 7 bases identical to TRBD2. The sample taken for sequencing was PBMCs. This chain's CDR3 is CASSLIWAGAYSYEQYF. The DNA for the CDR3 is TGCGCCAGCAGCTTGATTTGGGCGGGAGCCTACTCCTACGAGCAGTACTTC.